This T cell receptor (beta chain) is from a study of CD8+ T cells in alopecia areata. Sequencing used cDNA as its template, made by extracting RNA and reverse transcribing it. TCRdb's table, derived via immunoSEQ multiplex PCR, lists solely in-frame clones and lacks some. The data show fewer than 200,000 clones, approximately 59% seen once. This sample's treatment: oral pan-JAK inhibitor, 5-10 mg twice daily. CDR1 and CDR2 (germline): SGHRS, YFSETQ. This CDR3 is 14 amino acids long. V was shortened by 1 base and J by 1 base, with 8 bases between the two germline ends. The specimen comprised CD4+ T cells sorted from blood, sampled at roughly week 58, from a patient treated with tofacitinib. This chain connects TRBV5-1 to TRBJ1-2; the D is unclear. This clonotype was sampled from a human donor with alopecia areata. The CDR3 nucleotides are TGCGCCAGCAGCTTGTCTCTGGGTAACTATGGCTACACCTTC. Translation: CASSLSLGNYGYTF. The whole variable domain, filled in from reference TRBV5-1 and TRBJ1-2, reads KAGVTQTPRYLIKTRGQQVTLSCSPISGHRSVSWYQQTPGQGLQFLFEYFSETQRNKGNFPGRFSGRQFSNSRSEMNVSTLELGDSALYLCASSLSLGNYGYTFGSGTRLTVV.